The 4 T cell receptor beta chains below all came from one sample that was sequenced in a study of cytotoxic CD8 clonotypes in ibrutinib-treated CLL. Sequenced by immunoSEQ multiplex PCR; TCRdb stores in-frame clones only, minus some. The table shows fewer than 400,000 clones, with under 70% occurring only once. This specimen consisted of PBMCs, obtained after 36 months of ibrutinib treatment. Receptors were obtained from a human donor with chronic lymphocytic leukemia.

This clone was detected only a few times. The rearrangement uses TRBV9 and TRBJ2-1, with TRBD2 matching 7 bases. The CDR3 extends over 15 amino acids. The V and J ends lost 4 bases and 0 bases, in that order; junction bases with no gene match: 4. Germline V lookup: CDR1 SGDLS, CDR2 YYNGEE. This chain's CDR3 is CASSRSGVSYNEQFF. The CDR3 nucleotides are TGTGCCAGCAGCCGGAGCGGGGTCTCCTACAATGAGCAGTTCTTC.

This clone was seen only once. The V and J genes are TRBV9 and TRBJ2-5; weak D call: TRBD1 (6 bases). The CDR3 spans 15 residues. Trimming took 3 bases from V and 0 from J, leaving 12 bases between them. CDR1 is SGDLS, CDR2 YYNGEE, per germline. The CDR3 DNA is TGTGCCAGCAGCGCTCTTACAGGGAACCAAGAGACCCAGTACTTC. This encodes CASSALTGNQETQYF.

The chain recombines TRBV27 with TRBJ2-1; a weak D match, TRBD2 (6 bases). The CDR3 covers 13 residues. The V and J ends lost 2 bases and 8 bases respectively, with 10 bases between them. Germline-derived CDR1 and CDR2 are MNHEY and SMNVEV (reference sequence). The chain's CDR3 is CASSLGRYDEQFF. CDR3 sequence (DNA): TGTGCCAGCAGTTTAGGGAGGTATGATGAGCAGTTCTTC.

The genes are TRBV14 and TRBJ2-1; tentatively, D is TRBD2 (5 bases). Trimming took off 0 bases at V and 7 bases at J, with 10 bases between the two ends. Per germline, CDR1 SGHDN and CDR2 FVKESK. The CDR3 has 14 amino acids. The CDR3 DNA reads TGTGCCAGCAGCCAAGACCCGGGGATGAATGAGCAGTTCTTC. This codes for CASSQDPGMNEQFF.